The sequence of this TCR beta chain was determined in a study of chemoradiotherapy in HPV16-positive cancers. As for the study in general: Candidate HPV-specific T-cell clones and common TCR motifs came from functional assays in a couple of HPV16-positive patients.

As concerns this clone: Its matching antigen is unknown.

Using immunoSEQ multiplex PCR, the repertoire was profiled, and TCRdb retains in-frame clones only, with some absent. Of 25,000 to 35,000 clones in the sample, roughly nine tenths were seen once. Study-wide results and limits: Candidate HPV-specific clones and E7-related TCR motifs grew in tumor during treatment. The functional HPV-specific definition rests on just two HPV16-positive patients.

The CDR3 totals 15 residues. Sequenced here: blood, sampled from a patient who underwent chemoradiotherapy. The TCR was taken from a human donor with HPV-associated anogenital cancer. The rearrangement uses TRBV21-1 and TRBJ2-7; TRBD1, the table's D call, was not compared with the DNA. TRBV21-1 is given as a pseudogene. The CDR3 DNA sequence: TGTGCCAGCAGCTGCTCCCCGGGGACAACCTACGAGCAGTACTTC. It yields the protein CASSCSPGTTYEQYF.